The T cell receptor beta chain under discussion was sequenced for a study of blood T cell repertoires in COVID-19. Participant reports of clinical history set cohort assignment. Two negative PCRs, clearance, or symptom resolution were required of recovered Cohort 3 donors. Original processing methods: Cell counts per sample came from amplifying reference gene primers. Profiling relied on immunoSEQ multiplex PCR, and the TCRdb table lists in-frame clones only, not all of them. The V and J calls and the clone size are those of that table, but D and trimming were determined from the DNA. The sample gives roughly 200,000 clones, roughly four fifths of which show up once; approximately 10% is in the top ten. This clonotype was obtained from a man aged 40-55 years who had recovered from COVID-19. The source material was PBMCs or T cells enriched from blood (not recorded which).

The CDR3 sequence is CSASHRNRVNSPLHF. CDR3 in DNA: TGCAGTGCTAGTCACCGTAACAGGGTTAATTCACCCCTCCACTTT. The chain combines TRBV20-1 with TRBJ1-6; D possibly corresponds to TRBD1 (6 bases). This CDR3 region has 15 residues. V dropped 3 bases and J dropped 6 bases, with 15 bases sitting between them. The germline gives CDR1 DFQATT, CDR2 SNEGSKA (reference sequence).